This entry features one TCR beta chain sequence. Antigen specificity is unknown. V was cut by 2 bases and J by 3 bases, with 19 bases left in between. The germline V gene has CDR1 MNHEY and CDR2 SVGEGT. This CDR3 has 17 amino acids. Antigen-specific CD4+ T cells were first expanded with viral peptide pools by the ViraFEST assay and only then sequenced. Following an approximately eleven-day culture, CD4+ T cells were purified. In the vaccine recipients, nucleocapsid antibodies were negative and there was no prior SARS-CoV-2 infection. The data were obtained in a study of vaccination effects on CD4 cells after COVID-19. TCRdb's copy holds only in-frame clones and misses some; the assay was immunoSEQ multiplex PCR. The table records 62,000 or so clones, roughly 80% of them present only once.

This rearrangement joins TRBV6-2 or TRBV6-3 to TRBJ2-5, with a tentative D call TRBD2 (6 bases). The TCR sequence derives from a human donor who received a COVID-19 vaccine. The source was CD4+ T cells from PBMCs cultured with SARS-CoV-2 spike peptides, collected before COVID-19 vaccination. The CDR3 here is CASSYRFGGVSKETQYF. The DNA of the CDR3 is TGTGCCAGCAGTTACCGATTTGGCGGGGTCAGCAAAGAGACCCAGTACTTC.